This TCR beta chain stems from a study of blood T cell repertoires in COVID-19. Study at large: Both acute and convalescent COVID-19 samples were obtained from the United States, Italy and Spain. Nucleic acid was either cDNA or gDNA, and it came from T cells, B-cell-depleted T cells, or PBMCs.

Per the original methods: Counts of nucleated cells, estimated from reference gene primer amplification, were obtained. Data came from immunoSEQ multiplex PCR; TCRdb stores just in-frame clones and leaves some out. The V and J calls and clone size come from that table; D and trimming were worked out from the DNA. The data hold some 200,000 clones, with about 81% observed a single time. The germline V gene encodes CDR1 SGHVS and CDR2 FQNEAQ. There are 14 residues in the CDR3. Trimming cost V 7 bases and J 2 bases, with 13 bases left between them. The sample consisted of peripheral blood. V and J are TRBV7-8 and TRBJ2-3; a weak D match, TRBD1 (6 bases). The clonotype originates from a man under 40 with active or convalescent COVID-19. The CDR3 DNA follows: TGTGCCAGCATCCCAGGGGCCTACACAGATACGCAGTATTTT. This translates into CASIPGAYTDTQYF.